This T cell receptor beta chain came from a study of T cell responses to AZD1222 COVID-19 vaccine. The study, taken as a whole, reports: It should be noted that donors were predominantly white British and more often female, and clonal diversity was possibly underestimated. Only after the peak T cell response were repertoires sampled.

A note on this clone: The antigen is not known.

The repertoire was sequenced with immunoSEQ multiplex PCR; TCRdb's copy has only in-frame clones and lacks some. The sample has roughly 120,000 clones, around 90% seen once. This CDR3 has 15 residues. The germline V gene encodes CDR1 ENHRY and CDR2 SYGVKD. J was trimmed by 9 bases and V by 6 bases; bases with no gene match: 16. This clonotype was sampled from an adult in good health. V usage is TRBV10-3 and J usage is TRBJ2-5; TRBD1 matches at 7 bases. The material was peripheral blood, obtained on day 0 of AZD1222 vaccination. CDR3 region: CAISSRQTSGGPQYF. For the CDR3, the DNA is TGTGCCATCAGCTCCCGACAGACATCAGGGGGTCCCCAGTACTTC.